This T cell receptor beta chain was recovered during a study of T and B cells in COVID-19 patients. Turning to the study itself: COVID-19 patients gave peripheral blood either during active infection or after recovery. Most recovered patients had mild to moderate COVID-19 treated as outpatients. Study-wide points: CD4+, regulatory T cell, CD8+ and sorted SARS-CoV-2-responsive or tetramer+ T cells were not yet sequenced. Patients with COVID-19 reportedly showed strongly skewed T cell receptor beta variable and joining gene usage.

Trimming stripped 3 bases from V and 8 bases from J, with 16 bases between. Germline CDR1 is MGHRA and CDR2 is YSYEKL. The CDR3 has 14 residues. With regard to this clonotype: Its antigen is unidentified.

BIOMED2 TRB-A/B primer pools were used in multiplex TRB PCR. TCRdb independently ran MiXCR on the multiplex PCR reads; one entry per CDR3 protein. The table shows roughly 8,400 distinct CDR3 sequences, with more than 20% occurring only once. Each TRB amplification used roughly 250-550 ng of genomic DNA from blood. V gene TRBV4-1 combines with J gene TRBJ1-2; possibly TRBD1 for D (5 bases). This TCR derives from a human donor who had recovered from COVID-19. The sample taken for sequencing was blood. CDR3 nucleotide sequence: TGCGCCAGCAGCCAGGCCACGCAGGGTAGAGGCTACACCTTC. It yields the protein CASSQATQGRGYTF.